This TCR beta chain emerged from a study of blood T cell repertoires in COVID-19. Study overall: Material from acute and convalescent COVID-19 was sourced from the United States, Italy and Spain. Sources were T cells, B-cell-depleted T cells, or PBMCs; the material itself was cDNA or gDNA.

As processed by the authors: Amplification with reference gene primers provided the estimates of nucleated cell counts. Clones were sequenced by immunoSEQ multiplex PCR, and TCRdb holds only the in-frame ones, with some missing. V, J and clone size were drawn from that table, and D and trimming were deduced from the DNA. The table lists 70,000 or so clones, more than 85% of them singletons. Sequenced: peripheral blood. This clonotype was sampled from a man between 65 and 85 years old with active COVID-19.

In DNA, the CDR3 is TGTGCCAGCAGCGCCATCTCAACAGGGGGCTATGGCTACACCTTC. Its translation: CASSAISTGGYGYTF. The V gene is TRBV9, the J gene TRBJ1-2, with 8 bases that match TRBD1. CDR1 and CDR2 from the germline V gene are SGDLS and YYNGEE. V dropped 3 bases and J dropped 4; count of bases not matched to a gene: 8. The CDR3 length is 15 residues.